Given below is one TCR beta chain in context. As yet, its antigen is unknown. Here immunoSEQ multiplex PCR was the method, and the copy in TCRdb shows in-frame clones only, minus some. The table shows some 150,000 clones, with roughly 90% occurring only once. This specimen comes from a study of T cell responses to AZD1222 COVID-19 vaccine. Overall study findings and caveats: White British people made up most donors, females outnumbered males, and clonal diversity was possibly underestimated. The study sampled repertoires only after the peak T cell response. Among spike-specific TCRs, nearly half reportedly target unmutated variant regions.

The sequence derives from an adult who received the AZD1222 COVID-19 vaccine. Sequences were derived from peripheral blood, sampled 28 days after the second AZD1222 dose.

CDR3 loop: CSVDENMNTEAFF. In nucleotides, the CDR3 is TGCAGCGTTGACGAGAACATGAACACTGAAGCTTTCTTT. The rearrangement links TRBV29-1 to TRBJ1-1, with D unresolved. The CDR3 length is 13 residues. Trimming took 3 bases from V and 0 from J, leaving 8 bases between them. CDR1 and CDR2 from the germline V gene are SQVTM and ANQGSEA.